These 22 T cell receptor beta chains originate from one sample sequenced in a study of cytomegalovirus exposure and HLA in healthy donors. Amplification used 60 Vbeta primers and 13 Jbeta primers. The repertoire was sequenced with immunoSEQ multiplex PCR; TCRdb's copy has only in-frame clones and lacks some. The data hold more than 100,000 clones, with less than 85% observed a single time. The sample was PBMCs. The receptors were sampled from a man aged 35 to 55 in good health and CMV-seronegative.

The chain employs TRBV5-6 and TRBJ1-5; 8 bases align to TRBD1. Germline V gene sequence: CDR1 SGHDT, CDR2 YYEEEE. The CDR3 runs 17 residues. Trimming cost V 4 bases and J 5 bases; bases outside gene matches: 14. Here the CDR3 DNA reads TGTGCCAGCAGCGCCTGGCCCGGGACAGGTTTGTATCAGCCCCAGCATTTT. This sequence encodes CASSAWPGTGLYQPQHF.

This clone came up a few times. The genes are TRBV15 and TRBJ2-5, with D possibly being TRBD1 (5 bases). The closer fit of TRBJ2-7 to the DNA end suggests the J call may be wrong. The CDR3 runs 13 residues. The germline gives CDR1 LNHNV, CDR2 YYDKDF (reference sequence). CDR3 protein: CATSPTLGVEQYF. The CDR3 nucleotides read TGTGCCACCAGCCCTACTTTAGGGGTCGAGCAGTACTTC.

The chain is built from TRBV5-1 and TRBJ2-5, with 8 nucleotides matching TRBD1. V was pared by 4 bases and J by 5 bases, with 7 bases of the junction left unmatched. CDR3 length: 14 residues. Germline V gives CDR1 SGHRS, CDR2 YFSETQ. The CDR3 DNA sequence: TGCGCCAGCAGCGCCAGGGGGCGGGACGAGACCCAGTACTTC. It is translated as CASSARGRDETQYF.

The chain has TRBV18 and TRBJ2-5; no clear D. The CDR3 extends over 15 amino acids. Per germline, CDR1 KGHSH and CDR2 LQKENI. V was pared by 2 bases and J by 2 bases, with 12 bases between. The CDR3 sequence: CASSPYVVEQETQYF. CDR3 nucleotide sequence: TGTGCCAGCTCACCATACGTGGTAGAACAAGAGACCCAGTACTTC.

This clone has more than one count but fewer than ten. This chain connects TRBV4-1 to TRBJ1-2, with a tentative D call TRBD1 (5 bases). Trimming pared 2 bases from V and 5 bases from J, leaving 18 bases between. CDR3 length equals 16 residues. CDR1 is MGHRA, CDR2 YSYEKL, per germline. The CDR3 DNA reads as TGCGCCAGCAGCCAACCGGCGATGGGGGGTAGTTATGGCTACACCTTC. Protein sequence: CASSQPAMGGSYGYTF.

J is TRBJ2-2 and V is TRBV9, with 7 bases identical to TRBD1. Germline CDR1 SGDLS, CDR2 YYNGEE. Losses at the gene ends were 0 bases for V and 6 bases for J; bases not matched to a gene: 2. CDR3 length equals 14 residues. CDR3 DNA: TGTGCCAGCAGCGTAGCTCAGGGGGCCGGGGAGCTGTTTTTT. This gives the protein CASSVAQGAGELFF.

CDR3 sequence: CASSVGDRRGYTF. The CDR3 nucleotides read TGTGCCAGCAGCGTAGGGGACAGGAGAGGCTACACCTTC. The chain employs TRBV9 and TRBJ1-2; 8 bases match TRBD1. The CDR3 contains 13 residues. V shed 0 bases and J 8 bases; nucleotides not matched to a gene: 3. Germline V gene data show CDR1 as SGDLS and CDR2 as YYNGEE.

The chain has TRBV19 and TRBJ2-4; 7 bases line up with TRBD2. Trimming cost V 4 bases and J 1 base; bases outside gene matches: 4. Germline V gene lookup returns CDR1 LNHDA and CDR2 SQIVND (reference sequence). CDR3 length: 15 residues. The CDR3 DNA reads as TGTGCCAGTAGTACCTGGGAGGGGGCCAAAAACATTCAGTACTTC. It encodes CASSTWEGAKNIQYF. Supplemented by reference TRBV19 and TRBJ2-4, the full variable domain reads DGGITQSPKYLFRKEGQNVTLSCEQNLNHDAMYWYRQDPGQGLRLIYYSQIVNDFQKGDIAEGYSVSREKKESFPLTVTSAQKNPTAFYLCASSTWEGAKNIQYFGAGTRLSVL.

The V and J genes are TRBV15 and TRBJ2-2; TRBD1 is a possible D gene (6 bases). The CDR3 is 15 residues long. Trimming removed 5 bases at V and 3 bases at J, with 13 bases between. The V gene's germline CDR1 is LNHNV and CDR2 YYDKDF (reference sequence). The CDR3 nucleotides are TGTGCCACCAGCGACCGGGACACTCACACCGGGGAGCTGTTTTTT. This gives the protein CATSDRDTHTGELFF.

The chain has TRBV27 and TRBJ1-1; D is perhaps TRBD1 (6 bases). Trimming stripped 6 bases from V and 4 bases from J, with 12 bases between. This CDR3 region has 13 residues. The germline CDR1 and CDR2 sequences are MNHEY and SMNVEV (reference sequence). CDR3 amino acids: CASSVGGGTEAFF. The CDR3, as DNA: TGTGCCAGCAGCGTAGGGGGGGGCACTGAAGCTTTCTTT.

The chain joins TRBV4-1 to TRBJ1-1; D remains ambiguous. V was clipped by 5 bases and J by 1 base, with 14 bases between them. CDR1 MGHRA and CDR2 YSYEKL come from the germline V gene. This CDR3 contains 15 residues. CDR3 amino acids: CASSNLPGGNTEAFF. For the CDR3, the DNA is TGCGCCAGCAGCAACCTGCCCGGAGGGAACACTGAAGCTTTCTTT.

V usage is TRBV4-3 and J usage is TRBJ1-1; tentatively, D is TRBD1 (5 bases). CDR3 length equals 13 residues. Germline loops: CDR1 LGHNA, CDR2 YSLEER. V gave up 4 bases and J gave up 11 bases, with 17 bases separating them. The DNA of the CDR3 is TGCGCCAGCAGCCTAGGCCAGGGAGGGACGGCTTTCTTT. This gives the protein CASSLGQGGTAFF.

The chain couples TRBV6-5 to TRBJ1-1; D is possibly TRBD1 (5 bases). The CDR3 spans 14 residues. V lost 2 bases and J 4 bases, leaving 11 bases between the germline ends. The V gene's germline CDR1 is MNHEY and CDR2 SVGAGI. The CDR3 spells CASSYNGGTTEAFF. The CDR3 DNA is TGTGCCAGCAGTTACAACGGAGGGACCACTGAAGCTTTCTTT.

V and J are TRBV20-1 and TRBJ2-5, with TRBD2 identical over 7 bases. Germline V gene data show CDR1 as DFQATT and CDR2 as SNEGSKA (reference sequence). The CDR3 totals 11 residues. V lost 5 bases to trimming and J lost 9 bases; unmatched junction nucleotides: 6. DNA for the CDR3: TGCAGTGCTGGGGGGGAACGGGCCCAGTACTTC. Protein: CSAGGERAQYF.

This clone came up a few times. The V call is TRBV7-9, the J call TRBJ2-1; 8 bases match TRBD2. The V gene's germline CDR1 is SEHNR and CDR2 FQNEAQ (reference sequence). With 5 bases clipped from V and 8 bases from J, the junction kept 14 bases outside the gene matches. CDR3 length: 16 residues. The CDR3 region is CASSRRGAGGIDEQFF. The CDR3 coding sequence is TGTGCCAGCAGCCGGCGGGGGGCGGGAGGAATCGATGAGCAGTTCTTC.

This sequence joins TRBV7-8 and TRBJ2-3; no definite D call. The CDR3 is 13 residues long. CDR1 is SGHVS, CDR2 FQNEAQ, per germline. The V end was cut by 0 bases, the J end by 3 bases, with 4 bases between. CDR3 in amino acids: CASSLARTDTQYF. In DNA form, the CDR3 reads TGTGCCAGCAGCTTAGCTCGGACAGATACGCAGTATTTT.

This clone was found once. The rearrangement links TRBV28 to TRBJ2-5; no clear D. The CDR3 contains 15 residues. The V and J ends lost 1 base and 2 bases respectively, with 11 bases between them. Germline V lookup: CDR1 MDHEN, CDR2 SYDVKM. As DNA, the CDR3 is TGTGCCAGCAGTTTATCAAGGCCGACTCAAGAGACCCAGTACTTC. Amino acids: CASSLSRPTQETQYF.

This clone came up once. This chain joins TRBV5-6 and TRBJ2-6, with 9 bases aligning to TRBD1. With 4 bases clipped from V and 1 base from J, the junction kept 9 bases outside the gene matches. Per germline, CDR1 SGHDT and CDR2 YYEEEE. CDR3 length: 18 amino acids. This chain's CDR3 is CASSPVGQGLSGANVLTF. CDR3 sequence (DNA): TGTGCCAGCAGCCCGGTCGGACAGGGGCTGTCTGGGGCCAACGTCCTGACTTTC.

The chain employs TRBV4-1 and TRBJ2-1; TRBD1 matches 8 bases. V was clipped by 3 bases and J by 9 bases; unmatched bases: 10. The CDR3 length is 15 residues. Germline V gene data show CDR1 as MGHRA and CDR2 as YSYEKL. This chain's CDR3 is CASSHGRTGPLEQFF. DNA for the CDR3: TGCGCCAGCAGCCATGGCAGGACAGGGCCCCTTGAGCAGTTCTTC.

The V and J genes are TRBV7-9 and TRBJ1-1; 10 nucleotides align to TRBD1. The V and J ends lost 5 bases and 3 bases, in that order; junction bases with no gene match: 9. There are 16 residues in the CDR3. Looked up from germline, CDR1 is SEHNR and CDR2 is FQNEAQ (reference sequence). This CDR3 is CASSDIGTGAHTEAFF. CDR3 in DNA: TGTGCCAGCAGCGATATAGGGACAGGGGCCCACACTGAAGCTTTCTTT. Together with reference TRBV7-9 and TRBJ1-1, the CDR3 gives the full variable domain: DTGVSQNPRHKITKRGQNVTFRCDPISEHNRLYWYRQTLGQGPEFLTYFQNEAQLEKSRLLSDRFSAERPKGSFSTLEIQRTEQGDSAMYLCASSDIGTGAHTEAFFGQGTRLTVV.

The chain joins TRBV7-9 to TRBJ2-7, with 10 nucleotides matching TRBD1. The ends lost 8 bases at V and 4 bases at J; junction bases unmatched: 5. This CDR3 comprises 13 residues. Germline CDR1 reads SEHNR; CDR2 reads FQNEAQ (reference sequence). The CDR3 DNA reads as TGTGCCAGCGAGGGACAGGGGCGATACGAGCAGTACTTC. Its translation is CASEGQGRYEQYF. The whole variable domain, remainder taken from reference TRBV7-9 and TRBJ2-7, is DTGVSQNPRHKITKRGQNVTFRCDPISEHNRLYWYRQTLGQGPEFLTYFQNEAQLEKSRLLSDRFSAERPKGSFSTLEIQRTEQGDSAMYLCASEGQGRYEQYFGPGTRLTVT.

The count of this clone is one. One end of the junction fails to match germline, which may point to a read error. CDR3 nucleotides: TGTGCTAGCAGCTTAGGGGCGAACACTGAAGCTTTCTTT. Translated: CASSLGANTEAFF. This chain links TRBV7-7 with TRBJ1-1, with D perhaps matching TRBD1 (5 bases). Germline V CDR1 and CDR2: SSHAT, FNYEAQ (reference sequence). The CDR3 loop spans 13 amino acids. Based on the CDR3 plus reference TRBV7-7 and TRBJ1-1, the full variable domain is GAGVSQSPRYKVTKRGQDVTLRCDPISSHATLYWYQQALGQGPEFLTYFNYEAQPDKSGLPSDRFSAERPEGSISTLTIQRTEQRDSAMYRCASSLGANTEAFFGQGTRLTVV.